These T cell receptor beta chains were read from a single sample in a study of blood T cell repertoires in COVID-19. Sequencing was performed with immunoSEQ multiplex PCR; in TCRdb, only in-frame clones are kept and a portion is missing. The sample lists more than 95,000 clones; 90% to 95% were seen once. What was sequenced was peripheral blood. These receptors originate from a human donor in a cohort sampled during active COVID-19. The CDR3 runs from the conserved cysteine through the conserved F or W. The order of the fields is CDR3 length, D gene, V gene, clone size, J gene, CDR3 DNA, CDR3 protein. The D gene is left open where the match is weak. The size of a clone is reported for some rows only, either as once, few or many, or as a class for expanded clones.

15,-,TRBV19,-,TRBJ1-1,TGTGCCAGTAGTATCCTCACGGGGGGAGGCACTGAAGCTTTCTTT,CASSILTGGGTEAFF
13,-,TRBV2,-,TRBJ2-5,TGTGCCAGCAGCGTGGGGGCCCAAGAGACCCAGTACTTC,CASSVGAQETQYF
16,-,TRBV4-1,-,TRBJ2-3,TGCGCCAGCAGCCAAGATAACGGACAGCCCACAGATACGCAGTATTTT,CASSQDNGQPTDTQYF
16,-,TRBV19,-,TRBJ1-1,TGTGCCAGTAGTCTCTGGAGTGCCCAGAGGGACACTGAAGCTTTCTTT,CASSLWSAQRDTEAFF
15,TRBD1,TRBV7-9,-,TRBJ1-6,TGTGCCAGCAGCGACGACAAGGGGGCCGGTTCACCCCTCCACTTT,CASSDDKGAGSPLHF
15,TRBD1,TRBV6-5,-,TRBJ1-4,TGTGCCAGCAGTTACGAGACAGGGGCAGGCGAAAAACTGTTTTTT,CASSYETGAGEKLFF
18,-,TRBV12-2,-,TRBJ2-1,TGTGCAAGTCGCTTAAGGTCAGCAGGGGGGCCGAAAAGGAATGAGCAGTTCTTC,CASRLRSAGGPKRNEQFF
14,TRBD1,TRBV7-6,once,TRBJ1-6,TGTGCCAGCAGCTACGGACAGGGAAATTCACCCCTCCACTTT,CASSYGQGNSPLHF
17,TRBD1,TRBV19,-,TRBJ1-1,TGTGCCAGTAGTATGGGGGACAGGGGTCCTCGGGACACTGAAGCTTTCTTT,CASSMGDRGPRDTEAFF
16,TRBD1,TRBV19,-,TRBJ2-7,TGTGCCAGTAGTGCCGCTGGGACAGGTAAGGGCTACGAGCAGTACTTC,CASSAAGTGKGYEQYF
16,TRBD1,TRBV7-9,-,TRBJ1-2,TGTGCCAGCAGCCCGACGAAGGGACAGGGACAATATGGCTACACCTTC,CASSPTKGQGQYGYTF
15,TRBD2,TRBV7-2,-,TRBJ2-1,TGTGCCAGCAGCCCTGTGGGACTAGTAATAAATGAGCAGTTCTTC,CASSPVGLVINEQFF
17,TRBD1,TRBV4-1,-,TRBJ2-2,TGCGCCAGCAGCCAAGATACGGACAGGGGAGGGTCCGGGGAGCTGTTTTTT,CASSQDTDRGGSGELFF
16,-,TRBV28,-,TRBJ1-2,TGTGCCAGCAGTTTTCCCACGCGAAGGGACATCTATGGCTACACCTTC,CASSFPTRRDIYGYTF
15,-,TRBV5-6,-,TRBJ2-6,TGTGCCAGCAGCCAGGGCCCCTCCGGGGCCAACGTCCTGACTTTC,CASSQGPSGANVLTF
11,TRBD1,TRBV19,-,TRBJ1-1,TGTGCCAGTAGGCAGGGGGCTGAAGCTTTCTTT,CASRQGAEAFF
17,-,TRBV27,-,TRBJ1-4,TGTGCCAGCAGTTTAGGCAGACAGCCTCCAACTAATGAAAAACTGTTTTTT,CASSLGRQPPTNEKLFF
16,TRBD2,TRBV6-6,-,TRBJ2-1,TGTGCCAGCAGTTTATCCGGACTAGCAGACTACAATGAGCAGTTCTTC,CASSLSGLADYNEQFF
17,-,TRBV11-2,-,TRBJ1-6,TGTGCCAGCAGCTCAGTAGAAGAACAGGGTGGCAATTCACCCCTCCACTTT,CASSSVEEQGGNSPLHF
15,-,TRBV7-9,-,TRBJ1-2,TGTGCCAGCAGCTTAGTCGGGGGGACGGTCTATGGCTACACCTTC,CASSLVGGTVYGYTF
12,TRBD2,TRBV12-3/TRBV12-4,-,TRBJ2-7,TGTGCCAGCGGGGGGAGGGCTGACGAGCAGTACTTC,CASGGRADEQYF
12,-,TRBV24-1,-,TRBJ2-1,TGTGCCACCGCCAAAGGGGACAATGAGCAGTTCTTC,CATAKGDNEQFF
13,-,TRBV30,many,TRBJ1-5,TGTGCCTGGAGTGTAGAAGGGAGGCAGCCCCAGCATTTT,CAWSVEGRQPQHF
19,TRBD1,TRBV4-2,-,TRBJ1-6,TGTGCCAGCAGCCAAGAGTTAAGGGGGCGGATAGTTATGGGTTCACCCCTCCACTTT,CASSQELRGRIVMGSPLHF
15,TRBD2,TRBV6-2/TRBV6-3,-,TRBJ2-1,TGTGCCAGCAGCCACACTAGCGGGGGCTACAATGAGCAGTTCTTC,CASSHTSGGYNEQFF
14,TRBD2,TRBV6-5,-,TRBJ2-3,TGTGCCAGCAGATCGGGTCTAGCGGGAAAAAAGCAGTATTTT,CASRSGLAGKKQYF
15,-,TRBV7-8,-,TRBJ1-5,TGTGCCAGCAGCACTCCCGGGACAATCCATCAGCCCCAGCATTTT,CASSTPGTIHQPQHF